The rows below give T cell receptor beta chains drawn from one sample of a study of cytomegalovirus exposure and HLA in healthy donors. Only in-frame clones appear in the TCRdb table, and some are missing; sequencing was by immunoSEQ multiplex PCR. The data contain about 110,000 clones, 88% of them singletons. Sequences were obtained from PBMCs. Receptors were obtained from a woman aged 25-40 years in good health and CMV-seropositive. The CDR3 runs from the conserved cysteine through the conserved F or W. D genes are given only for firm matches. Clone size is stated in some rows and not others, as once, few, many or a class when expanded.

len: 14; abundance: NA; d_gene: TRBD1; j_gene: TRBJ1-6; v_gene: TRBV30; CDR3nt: TGTGCCTGGACCCCCGGGACAGGGAATTCACCCCTCCACTTT; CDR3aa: CAWTPGTGNSPLHF
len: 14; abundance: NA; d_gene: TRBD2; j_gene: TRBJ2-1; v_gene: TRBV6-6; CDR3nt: TGTGCCAGCAGGGGACTAGCTATCTACAATGAGCAGTTCTTC; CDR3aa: CASRGLAIYNEQFF
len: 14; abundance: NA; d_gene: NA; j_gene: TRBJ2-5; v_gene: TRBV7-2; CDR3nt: TGTGCCAGCAGCTTAGTGGCAACACCTGGCCCCCAGTACTTC; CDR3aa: CASSLVATPGPQYF
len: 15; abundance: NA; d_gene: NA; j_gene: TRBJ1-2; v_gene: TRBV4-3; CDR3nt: TGCGCCAGCAGCCAGTACAGCGGGGCGAACTATGGCTACACCTTC; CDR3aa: CASSQYSGANYGYTF
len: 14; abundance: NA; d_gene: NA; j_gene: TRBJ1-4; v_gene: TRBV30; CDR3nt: TGTGCCTGGAGTGTACTGGACGGTGCCGCGGGACTGTTTTTT; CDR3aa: CAWSVLDGAAGLFF
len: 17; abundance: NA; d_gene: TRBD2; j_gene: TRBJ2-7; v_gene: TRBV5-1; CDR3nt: TGCGCCAGCAGCTTGGGCCCTGGACTAGCGGGAGGGCGGGAGCAGTACTTC; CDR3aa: CASSLGPGLAGGREQYF
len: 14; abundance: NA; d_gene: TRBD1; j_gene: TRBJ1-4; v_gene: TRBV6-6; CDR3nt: TGTGCCAGCAGTTGGGGACAGGAAAAGGGAAAACTGTTTTTT; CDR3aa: CASSWGQEKGKLFF
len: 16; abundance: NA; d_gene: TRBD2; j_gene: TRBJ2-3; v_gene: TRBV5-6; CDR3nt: TGTGCCAGCAGCTTCGGTCCTCTAGCGGGAGCTGATACGCAGTATTTT; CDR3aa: CASSFGPLAGADTQYF
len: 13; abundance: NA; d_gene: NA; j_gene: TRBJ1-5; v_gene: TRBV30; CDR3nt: TGTGCCTGGGCGACGCAAGGGAGTCAGCCCCAGCATTTT; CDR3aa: CAWATQGSQPQHF
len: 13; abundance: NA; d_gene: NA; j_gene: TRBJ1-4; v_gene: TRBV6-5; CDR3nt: TGTGCCAGCAGCAGGGTCGTCAATGAAAAACTGTTTTTT; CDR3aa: CASSRVVNEKLFF
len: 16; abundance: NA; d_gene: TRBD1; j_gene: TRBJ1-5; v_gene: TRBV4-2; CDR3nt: TGTGCCAGCAGCCCACACCCCGGGACAGCTGACGGTCCCCAGCATTTT; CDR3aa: CASSPHPGTADGPQHF
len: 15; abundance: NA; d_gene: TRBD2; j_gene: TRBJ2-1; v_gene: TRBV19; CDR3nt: TGTGCCAGTAGTATTGCGGTAGCGGGAGGACATGAGCAGTTCTTC; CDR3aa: CASSIAVAGGHEQFF
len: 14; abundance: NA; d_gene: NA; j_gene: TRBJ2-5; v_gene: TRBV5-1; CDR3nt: TGCGCCAGCAGCATTGGACAGGAGGGAGAGACCCAGTACTTC; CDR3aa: CASSIGQEGETQYF
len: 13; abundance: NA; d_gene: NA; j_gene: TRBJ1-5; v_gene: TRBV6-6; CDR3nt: TGTGCCAGCAAACCTACCGGCAATCAGCCCCAGCATTTT; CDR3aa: CASKPTGNQPQHF
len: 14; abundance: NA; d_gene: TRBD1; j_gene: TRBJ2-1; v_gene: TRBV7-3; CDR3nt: TGTGCCAGCAGCCCGGGGGACAGGGGGTATGAGCAGTTCTTC; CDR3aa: CASSPGDRGYEQFF
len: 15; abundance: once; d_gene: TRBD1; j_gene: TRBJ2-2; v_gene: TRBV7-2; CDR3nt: TGTGCCAGCAGCCCTACAGGGGCGGGCACCGGGGAGCTGTTTTTT; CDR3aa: CASSPTGAGTGELFF